This T cell receptor beta chain was captured in a study of T cell responses to AZD1222 COVID-19 vaccine. Overall study findings and caveats: Vaccine-associated CD4 TCRs ranged over spike, dominating at 160-218 and 743-854. Reportedly, nearly half of unique spike TCRs recognized epitopes outside B.1.351/B.1.1.7 mutations. Baseline seropositives among AZD1222 recipients totaled only six or seven.

The repertoire was sequenced with immunoSEQ multiplex PCR; TCRdb's copy has only in-frame clones and lacks some. Seen here are some 81,000 clones, approximately 83% observed once, and the top ten hold more than 3%. CDR3 length equals 15 residues. V was shortened by 5 bases and J by 0 bases, with 13 bases between the two germline ends. The germline V gene encodes CDR1 MNHEY and CDR2 SVGAGI. Pooling covered second doses at about 4 or about 12 weeks. Of note for this clone: Its antigen is undetermined.

Sample: peripheral blood, taken 28 days after the second AZD1222 dose. The chain links TRBV6-5 to TRBJ1-1; tentatively, D is TRBD1 (6 bases). The receptor was derived from an adult who received the AZD1222 COVID-19 vaccine. The CDR3 sequence: CASSRHRAMNTEAFF. As DNA, the CDR3 is TGTGCCAGCAGTAGACACAGGGCTATGAACACTGAAGCTTTCTTT.